The 24 T cell receptor beta chains presented below share a single source sample, sequenced in a study of cytomegalovirus exposure and HLA in healthy donors (TCRdb year 2017). Library prep was done by the immunoSEQ multiplex PCR assay. A mixture of 60 forward primers for TCR Vbeta segments and 13 reverse primers for TCR Jbeta segments was used in the multiplex PCR. As stored in TCRdb, this immuneACCESS dataset retains in-frame rearrangements with V and J assigned. A fraction of the clones does not appear; measured against another copy, unresolved V genes explain less than half of the discrepancy, and the remainder lacks a known reason. In this sample the table shows about 25,000 clones, 75% to 80% of which occur a single time. 4% to 5.5% of the sample is held by the ten biggest clonotypes. The specimen was PBMCs. These receptors were obtained from a male donor in good health and CMV-seronegative.

The V call is TRBV28, the J call TRBJ2-5; 9 positions agree with TRBD1. In germline, CDR1 is MDHEN, CDR2 SYDVKM. V lost 9 bases, J lost 5 bases, and 10 bases stayed unmatched. The length of the CDR3 is 14 residues. The DNA for the CDR3 is TGTGCCAGTAGAACAGGGGGCGGTTCGGAGACCCAGTACTTC. Translation: CASRTGGGSETQYF.

This clone was picked up a small number of times. The J gene is TRBJ1-4, the V gene TRBV7-9, with 8 bases matching TRBD1. The CDR3 has 13 residues. CDR1 is SEHNR and CDR2 is FQNEAQ in the germline V gene (reference sequence). V dropped 8 bases and J dropped 5; count of bases not matched to a gene: 4. CDR3: CASDRGPNEKLFF. CDR3 nucleotides: TGTGCCAGCGACAGGGGCCCGAATGAAAAACTGTTTTTT.

The chain combines TRBV5-1 with TRBJ2-7; 9 positions match TRBD2. CDR3 size: 15 residues. V shed 2 bases, J shed 0 bases, and the junction held 3 bases outside the gene matches. Germline V lookup: CDR1 SGHRS, CDR2 YFSETQ. Here the CDR3 reads CASSLGLANSYEQYF. The CDR3 nucleotides read TGCGCCAGCAGCTTAGGACTAGCGAACTCCTACGAGCAGTACTTC.

As for this clone: A read error may account for a junction end that differs from germline. This chain links TRBV9 with TRBJ1-2, with D hard to call. Germline CDR1 is SGDLS and CDR2 is YYNGEE. The CDR3 totals 14 residues. CDR3 nucleotides: TGTGCCGGCAGTCCCCTGGGCGAGGGAAATGGCTACACCTTC. It translates to CAGSPLGEGNGYTF.

This clone showed up just a few times. The chain uses TRBV5-1 and TRBJ1-1; tentatively, D is TRBD1 (6 bases). V was shortened by 5 bases and J by 4 bases, with 21 bases between the two germline ends. The germline V gene encodes CDR1 SGHRS and CDR2 YFSETQ. CDR3 size: 16 residues. The CDR3 sequence is CASRVLGSGVGTEAFF. In nucleotides, the CDR3 is TGCGCCAGCAGGGTTTTGGGGTCAGGGGTTGGCACTGAAGCTTTCTTT.

The V call is TRBV5-1, the J call TRBJ2-7, with TRBD1 as a possible D gene (5 bases). Per the germline V gene, CDR1 is SGHRS and CDR2 is YFSETQ. Trimming stripped 1 base from V and 2 bases from J, with 7 bases between. The CDR3 loop spans 13 amino acids. This CDR3 reads CASSLTGAYEQYF. The CDR3 nucleotides are TGCGCCAGCAGCTTGACAGGAGCCTACGAGCAGTACTTC. The entire variable domain, with the rest obtained from reference TRBV5-1 and TRBJ2-7, is as follows: KAGVTQTPRYLIKTRGQQVTLSCSPISGHRSVSWYQQTPGQGLQFLFEYFSETQRNKGNFPGRFSGRQFSNSRSEMNVSTLELGDSALYLCASSLTGAYEQYFGPGTRLTVT.

The chain uses TRBV6-5 and TRBJ2-7, with TRBD1 identical over 7 bases. The V gene's germline CDR1 is MNHEY and CDR2 SVGAGI. J was trimmed by 2 bases and V by 6 bases; bases with no gene match: 10. The CDR3 runs 15 residues. The CDR3 sequence: CASSPTGTVAYEQYF. DNA for the CDR3: TGTGCCAGCAGCCCTACCGGGACAGTCGCCTACGAGCAGTACTTC.

The rearrangement links TRBV21-1 to TRBJ1-6; the D call of TRBD1 is as the table states it, not checked on the DNA. TRBV21-1 has pseudogene status. CDR3 length: 16 amino acids. In DNA, the CDR3 is TGTGCCAGCAGCGAACCGGGACAGGCCTTTAATTCACCCCTCCACTTT. Amino acid sequence: CASSEPGQAFNSPLHF.

The chain links TRBV2 to TRBJ2-5; D call uncertain. The V end lost 10 bases, the J end lost 3 bases, and 24 bases lay between the germline ends. CDR3 size: 16 residues. The V gene's germline CDR1 is SNHLY and CDR2 FYNNEI. CDR3 region: CATVRSPQPVKETQYF. As DNA, the CDR3 is TGTGCCACAGTCAGGTCCCCGCAGCCAGTAAAAGAGACCCAGTACTTC.

A single count supports this clone. The J gene is TRBJ2-7, the V gene TRBV5-6; D possibly corresponds to TRBD2 (6 bases). Between the trimmed V and J ends, which lost 2 bases and 0 bases, there was a span of 9 bases. This CDR3 region has 14 residues. Germline CDR1 reads SGHDT; CDR2 reads YYEEEE. CDR3 sequence reads: CASSFRGISYEQYF. DNA of the CDR3: TGTGCCAGCAGCTTCCGCGGGATCTCCTACGAGCAGTACTTC.

This clone was observed once. V is TRBV28 and J is TRBJ1-5; TRBD1 matches at 12 bases. Germline V gene lookup returns CDR1 MDHEN and CDR2 SYDVKM. This CDR3 contains 20 residues. The V and J ends lost 10 bases and 3 bases, in that order; junction bases with no gene match: 22. In nucleotides, the CDR3 is TGTGCCACCATAGATACCGTAGGGACAGGGGGCCAGAAAGACAATCAGCCCCAGCATTTT. Its protein is CATIDTVGTGGQKDNQPQHF.

The chain joins TRBV15 to TRBJ2-5; a possible D gene is TRBD1 (5 bases). V dropped 2 bases and J dropped 5 bases, with 15 bases sitting between them. The CDR3 length is 15 residues. Per germline, CDR1 LNHNV and CDR2 YYDKDF (reference sequence). The CDR3 loop reads CATSRFDGAGETQYF. CDR3 nucleotide sequence: TGTGCCACCAGCAGATTCGATGGGGCCGGGGAGACCCAGTACTTC.

The DNA of the CDR3 is TGTGCCAGCAGCCCCCTTTTTGGAATTGTTAGGGGTAGCAATCAGCCCCAGCATTTT. This translates into CASSPLFGIVRGSNQPQHF. The rearrangement joins TRBV5-8 to TRBJ1-5, with a possible D match to TRBD1 (5 bases). This CDR3 spans 19 amino acids. CDR1 is SGHTS and CDR2 is YDEGEE in the germline V gene. V shed 4 bases and J shed 0 bases, with 23 bases lying between them.

The rearrangement links TRBV29-1 to TRBJ2-5; tentatively, D is TRBD2 (6 bases). The V gene lost 5 bases and the J gene lost 4 bases, with 11 bases spanning the gap. Germline lookup yields CDR1 SQVTM and CDR2 ANQGSEA. CDR3 length: 12 residues. This CDR3 is CSVRSGAETQYF. The DNA for the CDR3 is TGCAGCGTTCGGTCGGGAGCAGAGACCCAGTACTTC.

The V gene is TRBV11-1, the J gene TRBJ2-7, with 15 bases aligning to TRBD2. CDR1 is SGHAT and CDR2 is FQDESV in the germline V gene (reference sequence). V was pared by 6 bases and J by 5 bases, with 8 bases of the junction left unmatched. This CDR3 region has 16 residues. The DNA of the CDR3 is TGTGCCAGCAGTCATGGACTAGCGGGAGGGAGGCACGAGCAGTACTTC. It codes for CASSHGLAGGRHEQYF.

The chain carries TRBV6-4 and TRBJ2-1, with 11 bases lining up with TRBD2. This CDR3 has 13 residues. V shed 4 bases and J 10 bases; nucleotides not matched to a gene: 3. Germline V gives CDR1 MRHNA, CDR2 SNTAGT. This chain's CDR3 is CASSGLAGGEQFF. The CDR3, as DNA: TGTGCCAGCAGTGGCCTAGCGGGGGGAGAGCAGTTCTTC.

This clone was recorded only once. The chain carries TRBV6-1 and TRBJ2-1; weak D call: TRBD1 (8 bases). The CDR3 runs to 15 residues. Germline-derived CDR1 and CDR2 are MNHNS and SASEGT. Deletions cut 5 bases from V and 4 bases from J, with 15 bases between. CDR3 coding DNA: TGTGCCAGCAGTCCGACAGGGGAGGGGTACAATGAGCAGTTCTTC. It specifies CASSPTGEGYNEQFF.

V is TRBV9 and J is TRBJ1-3, with TRBD1 as a possible D gene (6 bases). CDR1 is SGDLS and CDR2 is YYNGEE in the germline V gene. CDR3 length equals 17 residues. V lost 3 bases and J 1 base, leaving 17 bases between the germline ends. The CDR3 sequence: CASSGHGGPRSGNTIYF. The CDR3 coding sequence is TGTGCCAGCAGCGGTCACGGGGGGCCGAGGTCTGGAAACACCATATATTTT.

The chain uses TRBV7-9 and TRBJ2-3, with 8 bases that match TRBD1. This CDR3 is 13 amino acids long. V lost 5 bases and J lost 4; bases outside the gene matches: 2. Germline loops: CDR1 SEHNR, CDR2 FQNEAQ (reference sequence). CDR3 region: CASSMTGADTQYF. Written as DNA, the CDR3 is TGTGCCAGCAGCATGACAGGGGCAGATACGCAGTATTTT.

CDR3 sequence: CASSLFRGPSYEQYF. Written as DNA, the CDR3 is TGTGCCAGCAGTTTATTCAGGGGACCCTCCTACGAGCAGTACTTC. The rearrangement joins TRBV28 to TRBJ2-7; TRBD1 is a possible D gene (6 bases). The CDR3 covers 15 residues. V was shortened by 1 base and J by 0 bases, with 10 bases between the two germline ends. The germline V gene has CDR1 MDHEN and CDR2 SYDVKM.

This rearrangement joins TRBV27 to TRBJ2-2; D gene uncertain. This CDR3 is 13 amino acids long. Germline V gene sequence: CDR1 MNHEY, CDR2 SMNVEV (reference sequence). V gave up 3 bases and J gave up 6 bases, with 8 bases separating them. DNA of the CDR3: TGTGCCAGCAGTTTGTTGGGCTCCGGGGAGCTGTTTTTT. It specifies CASSLLGSGELFF.

This chain uses TRBV29-1 with TRBJ2-3; possible D gene TRBD2, 6 bases. Germline lookup yields CDR1 SQVTM and CDR2 ANQGSEA. This CDR3 is built from 13 residues. The V end lost 4 bases, the J end lost 4 bases, and 12 bases lay between the germline ends. The CDR3 protein is CSVVREPADTQYF. The CDR3 DNA sequence: TGCAGCGTTGTCCGGGAGCCGGCAGATACGCAGTATTTT.

This clone was seen only once. The V gene is TRBV7-3, the J gene TRBJ2-5; 10 nucleotides agree with TRBD1. With the DNA end fitting TRBJ2-7 better, the J assignment may be wrong. In germline, CDR1 is SGHTA, CDR2 FQGTGA. CDR3 length: 15 residues. CDR3 in amino acids: CASSPGTGVSYEQYF. CDR3 in DNA: TGTGCCAGCAGCCCCGGGACAGGGGTCTCCTACGAGCAGTACTTC.

This chain links TRBV19 with TRBJ1-5, with a possible D match to TRBD1 (5 bases). CDR3 size: 13 residues. Deletions cut 5 bases from V and 12 bases from J, with 17 bases between. The germline V gene has CDR1 LNHDA and CDR2 SQIVND (reference sequence). The CDR3 coding sequence is TGTGCCAGTAGTGGTCAGGGCGCCTCGTACCAGCATTTT. This translates into CASSGQGASYQHF.